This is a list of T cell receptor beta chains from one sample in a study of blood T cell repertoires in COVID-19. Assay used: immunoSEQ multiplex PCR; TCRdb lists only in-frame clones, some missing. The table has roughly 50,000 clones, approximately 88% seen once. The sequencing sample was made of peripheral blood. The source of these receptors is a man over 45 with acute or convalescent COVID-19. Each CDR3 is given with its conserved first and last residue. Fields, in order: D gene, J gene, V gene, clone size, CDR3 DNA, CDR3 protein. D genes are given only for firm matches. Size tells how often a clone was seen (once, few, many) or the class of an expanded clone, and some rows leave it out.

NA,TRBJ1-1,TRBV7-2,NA,TGTGCCAGCAGCCGACCGGGGTTCACTGAAGCTTTCTTT,CASSRPGFTEAFF
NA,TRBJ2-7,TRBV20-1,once,TGCAGTGCTAGTAAAACTTATTACGAGCAGTACTTC,CSASKTYYEQYF
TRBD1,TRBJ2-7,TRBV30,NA,TGTGCCTGGAGTGTCCGGGACAGGGGTCTCTACGAGCAGTACTTC,CAWSVRDRGLYEQYF
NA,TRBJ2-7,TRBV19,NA,TGTGCCAGTAGCGTTCAGGGGAGTACCTACGAGCAGTACTTC,CASSVQGSTYEQYF
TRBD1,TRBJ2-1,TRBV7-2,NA,TGTGCCAGCAGTGGACAGGGAGGTCGGGGGAATGAGCAGTTCTTC,CASSGQGGRGNEQFF
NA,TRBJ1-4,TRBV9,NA,TGTGCCAGCAGCACCACCGGGGCAACTAATGAAAAACTGTTTTTT,CASSTTGATNEKLFF
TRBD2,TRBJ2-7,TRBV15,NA,TGTGCCACCAGCAGAGAAGGACTAGCGGCCACCTACGAGCAGTACTTC,CATSREGLAATYEQYF
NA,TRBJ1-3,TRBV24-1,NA,TGTGCCACCAGTGATTTGCAGGGAAACACCATATATTTT,CATSDLQGNTIYF
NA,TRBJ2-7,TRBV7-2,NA,TGTGCCAGCAGCTTAAATCCAGGTTCTTACGAGCAGTACTTC,CASSLNPGSYEQYF
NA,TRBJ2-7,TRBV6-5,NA,TGTGCCAGCACCACCGGGATAACTCCCTACGAGCAGTACTTC,CASTTGITPYEQYF
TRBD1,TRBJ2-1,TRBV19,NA,TGTGCCAGTAGTTTACTCAGGACAGGGAGCTCCTACAATGAGCAGTTCTTC,CASSLLRTGSSYNEQFF
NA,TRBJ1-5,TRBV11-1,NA,TGTGCCAGCAGCTTAGGTGGTAGCCAGCCCCAGCATTTT,CASSLGGSQPQHF
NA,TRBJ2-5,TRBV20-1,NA,TGCAGTGCTAGAGATCGAGAGACCCAGTACTTC,CSARDRETQYF
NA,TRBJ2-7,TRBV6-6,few,TGTGCCAGCAGTTACGGCCAGGCTCGTTCGCCCGAGCAGTACTTC,CASSYGQARSPEQYF
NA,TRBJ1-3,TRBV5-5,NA,TGTGCCAGCAGCTCCACCGACTCCTACTCTGGAAACACCATATATTTT,CASSSTDSYSGNTIYF
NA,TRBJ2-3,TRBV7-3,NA,TGTGCCAGCAGCTACGATGGAGCGGAGACAGATACGCAGTATTTT,CASSYDGAETDTQYF
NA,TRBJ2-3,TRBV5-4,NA,TGTGCCAGCAGCTTGGCAGGGGAGACAGATACGCAGTATTTT,CASSLAGETDTQYF
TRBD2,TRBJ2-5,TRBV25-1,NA,TGTGCCAGCTGTCCATCGAGGGTGGGCTGGGGGGGCCAAGAGACCCAGTACTTC,CASCPSRVGWGGQETQYF
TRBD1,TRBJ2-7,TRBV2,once,TGTGCCAGCAGACAACGTTGGACAGGGGAGAAGTACGAGCAGTACTTC,CASRQRWTGEKYEQYF
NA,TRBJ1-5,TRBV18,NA,TGTGCCAGCTCACCTGAGGCGGGGGAGCCCCAGCATTTT,CASSPEAGEPQHF
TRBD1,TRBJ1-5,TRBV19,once,TGTGCCAGTAGTAGGGGGACAGGGGATCAGCCCCAGCATTTT,CASSRGTGDQPQHF
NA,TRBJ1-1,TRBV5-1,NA,TGCGCCAGCAGCATTGGACAGAACACTGAAGCTTTCTTT,CASSIGQNTEAFF
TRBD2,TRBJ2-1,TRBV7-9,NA,TGTGCCAGCAGCTTTAGCGGGAGCCTCGAGCAGTTCTTC,CASSFSGSLEQFF
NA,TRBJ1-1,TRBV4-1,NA,TGCGCCAGCAGACAGGGTACTGAAGCTTTCTTT,CASRQGTEAFF
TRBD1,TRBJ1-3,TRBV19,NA,TGTGCCAGTAGTCGACAGGGAACCCCTGGAAACACCATATATTTT,CASSRQGTPGNTIYF
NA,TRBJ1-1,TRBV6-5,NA,TGTGCCACCGACGGACACTGGTTAGCTTTCTTT,CATDGHWLAFF
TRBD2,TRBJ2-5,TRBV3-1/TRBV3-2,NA,TGTGCCAGCAGCCAAAGGGAGGGGGAGACCCAGTACTTC,CASSQREGETQYF
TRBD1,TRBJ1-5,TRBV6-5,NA,TGTGCCAGCGGGGGACAGTTCAGCAATCAGCCCCAGCATTTT,CASGGQFSNQPQHF
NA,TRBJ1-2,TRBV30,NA,TGTGCCTGGAGTGTAGTGACAGTTTCCTATGGCTACACCTTC,CAWSVVTVSYGYTF
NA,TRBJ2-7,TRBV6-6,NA,TGTGCCAGCAGCCCGACCGGGACTCAGTCCTACGAGCAGTACTTC,CASSPTGTQSYEQYF
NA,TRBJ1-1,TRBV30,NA,TGTGCCTGGAGGGGGGCGAGGAACACTGAAGCTTTCTTT,CAWRGARNTEAFF
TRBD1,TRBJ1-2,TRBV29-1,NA,TGCAGCGTTGAAGATGGGACAGGAAGCACCTTC,CSVEDGTGSTF
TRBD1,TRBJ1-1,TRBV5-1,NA,TGCGCCAGCAGCCAACGGACAGGGGAGAACACTGAAGCTTTCTTT,CASSQRTGENTEAFF
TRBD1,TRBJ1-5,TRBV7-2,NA,TGTGCCAGCAGTCAGACAGGGGGGAACAATCAGCCCCAGCATTTT,CASSQTGGNNQPQHF
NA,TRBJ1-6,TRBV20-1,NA,TGCAGTGCTGGGCTCAATTCACCCCTCCACTTT,CSAGLNSPLHF
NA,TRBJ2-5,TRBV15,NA,TGTGCCACCAGCAGAAGACAGAGGGAGACCCAGTACTTC,CATSRRQRETQYF
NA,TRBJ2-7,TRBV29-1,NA,TGCAGCGTGGGAGTGATACAGGGAAACGAGCAGTACTTC,CSVGVIQGNEQYF
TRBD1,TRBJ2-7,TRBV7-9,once,TGTGCCAGCAGCCAAACCGACAGGGGGAAGAACGAGCAGTACTTC,CASSQTDRGKNEQYF
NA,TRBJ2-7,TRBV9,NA,TGTGCCAGCAGCCCCTCCTCGGGGTCGTACGAGCAGTACTTC,CASSPSSGSYEQYF
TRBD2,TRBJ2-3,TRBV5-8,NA,TGTGCCAGCAGCTTTAGCGGGGGGGCGTTCGCAGATACGCAGTATTTT,CASSFSGGAFADTQYF
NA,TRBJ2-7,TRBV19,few,TGTGCCAGTAGCAGGCCCCTAAGCGAGCAGTACTTC,CASSRPLSEQYF
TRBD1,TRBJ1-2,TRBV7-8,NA,TGTGCCAGCAGCTTAATAGGGACAGGGGGCGCTGGCTACACCTTC,CASSLIGTGGAGYTF
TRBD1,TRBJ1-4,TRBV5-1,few,TGCGCCAGCAGCCGCCACCCGGACAGGGGGCCTCATGAAAAACTGTTTTTT,CASSRHPDRGPHEKLFF
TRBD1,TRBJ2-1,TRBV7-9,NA,TGTGCCAGCAGCTCTCCGGGACAGGGACAAAATGAGCAGTTCTTC,CASSSPGQGQNEQFF
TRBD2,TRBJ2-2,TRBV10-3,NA,TGTGCCATCGGAGCGGGGGGGGACACCGGGGAGCTGTTTTTT,CAIGAGGDTGELFF
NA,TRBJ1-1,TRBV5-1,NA,TGCGCCAGCAGCCCGGGATGGGGGAACACTGAAGCTTTCTTT,CASSPGWGNTEAFF